This T cell receptor beta chain was captured by sequencing in a study of human versus mouse CDR3 diversity and MHC coevolution. Assay used: immunoSEQ multiplex PCR; TCRdb lists only in-frame clones, some missing. The sample lists about 80,000 clones; 85% to 95% were seen once. Sorting isolated naive CD4 T cells lacking CD45RO and expressing CD62L. After removal of 6 bases from V and 0 bases from J, the junction contained 3 bases not matched to a gene. Germline V gives CDR1 LNHDA, CDR2 SQIVND (reference sequence). This CDR3 contains 14 residues. This clone was seen a single time. The clonotype originates from a person aged 30 to 70 in good health. V and J are TRBV19 and TRBJ2-7; 9 bases agree with TRBD1. The material sequenced was naive CD4+ T cells from blood. The sample's subset: CD45RO-negative CD62L-positive naive CD4 T cells. The CDR3 DNA reads TGTGCCAGTAGGACGGACAGGGGCTCCTACGAGCAGTACTTC. Protein sequence: CASRTDRGSYEQYF.